This T cell receptor (beta chain) came from a study of blood T cell repertoires in COVID-19. In the study's own analysis: Estimates of nucleated cell counts were drawn from the amplification of reference gene primers. Sequencing was performed with immunoSEQ multiplex PCR; in TCRdb, only in-frame clones are kept and a portion is missing. V, J and clone size derive from that table, while D and trimming were established from the DNA sequence. The data show about 250,000 clones, about 87% seen once. Germline CDR1 is SGHDN and CDR2 is FVKESK. Trimming removed 0 bases from V and 6 bases from J, with 10 bases in between. The CDR3 is 14 amino acids.

Sequenced sample: PBMCs or T cells enriched from blood (not recorded which). This rearrangement joins TRBV14 to TRBJ2-3; unclear D gene. This TCR derives from a woman between 45 and 65 years old who had recovered from COVID-19. CDR3 nucleotides: TGTGCCAGCAGCCAAGATAATGTTCGGGATACGCAGTATTTT. This codes for CASSQDNVRDTQYF.